This T cell receptor (beta chain) was retrieved from a study of shared clonotypes between healthy human individuals. Data came from immunoSEQ multiplex PCR; TCRdb stores just in-frame clones and leaves some out. The sample carries around 510,000 clones, roughly 79% recorded once. The germline gives CDR1 MNHNS, CDR2 SASEGT. CDR3 length: 16 amino acids. Trimming took 1 base from V and 3 from J, leaving 15 bases between them. The sequenced sample consisted of PBMCs. The receptor comes from a woman between 35 and 50 years old in good health. Some clones in this sample may be carry-over from other donors' samples. The chain employs TRBV6-1 and TRBJ1-2, with TRBD1 as a possible D gene (5 bases). The CDR3 DNA follows: TGTGCCAGCAGTGAAGTCCTTGGTCAGGGTGACTATGGCTACACCTTC. Amino acid sequence: CASSEVLGQGDYGYTF.